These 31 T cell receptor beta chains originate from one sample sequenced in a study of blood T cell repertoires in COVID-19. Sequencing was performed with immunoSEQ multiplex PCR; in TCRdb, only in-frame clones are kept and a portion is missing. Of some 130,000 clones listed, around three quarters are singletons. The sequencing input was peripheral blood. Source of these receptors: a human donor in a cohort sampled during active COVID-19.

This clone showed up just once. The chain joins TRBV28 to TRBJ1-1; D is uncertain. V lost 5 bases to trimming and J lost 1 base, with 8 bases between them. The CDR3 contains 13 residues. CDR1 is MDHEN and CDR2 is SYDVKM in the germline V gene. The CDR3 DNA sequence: TGTGCCAGCAGTAATACAGCGAACACTGAAGCTTTCTTT. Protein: CASSNTANTEAFF.

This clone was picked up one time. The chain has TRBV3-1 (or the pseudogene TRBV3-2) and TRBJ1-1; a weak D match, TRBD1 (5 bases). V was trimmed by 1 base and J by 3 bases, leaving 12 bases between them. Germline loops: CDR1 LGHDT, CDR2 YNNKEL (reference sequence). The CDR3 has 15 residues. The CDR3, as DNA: TGTGCCAGCAGCCAAGTTAGGGGCTCGGACACTGAAGCTTTCTTT. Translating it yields CASSQVRGSDTEAFF.

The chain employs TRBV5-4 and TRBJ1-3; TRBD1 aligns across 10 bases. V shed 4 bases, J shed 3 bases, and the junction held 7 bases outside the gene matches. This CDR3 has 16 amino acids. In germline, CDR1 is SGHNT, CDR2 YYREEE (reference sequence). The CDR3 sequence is CASSLATGGFGNTIYF. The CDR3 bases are TGTGCCAGCAGCCTCGCGACAGGGGGCTTTGGAAACACCATATATTTT.

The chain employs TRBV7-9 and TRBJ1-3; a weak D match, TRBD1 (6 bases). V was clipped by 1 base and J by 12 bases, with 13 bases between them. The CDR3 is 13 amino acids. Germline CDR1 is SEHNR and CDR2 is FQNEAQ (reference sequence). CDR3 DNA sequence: TGTGCCAGCAGCTTAGAACAGGGCAACGGCATATATTTT. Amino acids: CASSLEQGNGIYF. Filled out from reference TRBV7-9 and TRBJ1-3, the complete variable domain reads DTGVSQNPRHKITKRGQNVTFRCDPISEHNRLYWYRQTLGQGPEFLTYFQNEAQLEKSRLLSDRFSAERPKGSFSTLEIQRTEQGDSAMYLCASSLEQGNGIYFGEGSWLTVV.

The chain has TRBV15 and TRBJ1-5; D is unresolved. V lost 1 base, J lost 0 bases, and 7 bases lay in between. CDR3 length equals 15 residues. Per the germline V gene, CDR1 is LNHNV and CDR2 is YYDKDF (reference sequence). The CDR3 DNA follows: TGTGCCACCAGCAGAGGGGGAGTTAGCAATCAGCCCCAGCATTTT. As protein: CATSRGGVSNQPQHF.

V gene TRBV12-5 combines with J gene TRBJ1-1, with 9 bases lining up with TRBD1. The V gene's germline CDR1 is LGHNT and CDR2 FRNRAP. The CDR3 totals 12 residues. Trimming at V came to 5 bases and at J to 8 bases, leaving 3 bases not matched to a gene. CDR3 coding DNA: TGTGCTAGTGGTACAGACAGGGGGGAAGCTTTCTTT. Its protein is CASGTDRGEAFF.

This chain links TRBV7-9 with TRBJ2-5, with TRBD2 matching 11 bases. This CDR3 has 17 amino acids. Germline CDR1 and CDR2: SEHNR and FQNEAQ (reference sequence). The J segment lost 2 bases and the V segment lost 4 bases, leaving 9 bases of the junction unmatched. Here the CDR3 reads CASSSPTSGGDQETQYF. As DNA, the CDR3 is TGTGCCAGCAGCTCCCCTACTAGCGGGGGAGATCAAGAGACCCAGTACTTC.

The CDR3 loop reads CASSQSARGSQETQYF. Here the CDR3 DNA reads TGCGCCAGCAGCCAATCTGCGAGGGGGAGTCAAGAGACCCAGTACTTC. J is TRBJ2-5 and V is TRBV4-1; TRBD1 is a possible D gene (6 bases). V gave up 2 bases and J gave up 2 bases, with 15 bases separating them. CDR1 and CDR2 from the germline V gene are MGHRA and YSYEKL. The CDR3 runs 16 residues.

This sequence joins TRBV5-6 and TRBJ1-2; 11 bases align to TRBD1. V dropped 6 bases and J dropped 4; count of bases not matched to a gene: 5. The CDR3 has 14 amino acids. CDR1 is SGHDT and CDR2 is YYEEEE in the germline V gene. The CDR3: CASIRDRGSYGYTF. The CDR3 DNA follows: TGTGCCAGCATAAGGGACAGGGGGAGCTATGGCTACACCTTC.

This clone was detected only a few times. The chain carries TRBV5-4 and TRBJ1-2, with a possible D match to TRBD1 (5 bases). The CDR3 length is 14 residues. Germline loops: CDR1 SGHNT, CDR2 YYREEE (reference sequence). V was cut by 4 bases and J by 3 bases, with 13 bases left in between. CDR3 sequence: CASSQPGGDYGYTF. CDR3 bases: TGTGCCAGCAGCCAGCCTGGAGGGGACTATGGCTACACCTTC. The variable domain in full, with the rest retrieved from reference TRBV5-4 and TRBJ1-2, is ETGVTQSPTHLIKTRGQQVTLRCSSQSGHNTVSWYQQALGQGPQFIFQYYREEENGRGNFPPRFSGLQFPNYSSELNVNALELDDSALYLCASSQPGGDYGYTFGSGTRLTVV.

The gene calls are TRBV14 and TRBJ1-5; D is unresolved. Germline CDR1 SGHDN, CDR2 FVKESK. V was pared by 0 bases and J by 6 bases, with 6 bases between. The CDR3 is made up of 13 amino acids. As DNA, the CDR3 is TGTGCCAGCAGCCAAGATCTAGGTCAGCCCCAGCATTTT. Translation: CASSQDLGQPQHF. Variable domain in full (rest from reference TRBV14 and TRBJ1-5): EAGVTQFPSHSVIEKGQTVTLRCDPISGHDNLYWYRRVMGKEIKFLLHFVKESKQDESGMPNNRFLAERTGGTYSTLKVQPAELEDSGVYFCASSQDLGQPQHFGDGTRLSIL.

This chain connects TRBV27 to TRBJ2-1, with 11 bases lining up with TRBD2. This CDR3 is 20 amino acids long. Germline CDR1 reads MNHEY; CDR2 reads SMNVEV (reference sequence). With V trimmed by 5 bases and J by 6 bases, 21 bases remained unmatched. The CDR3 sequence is CASSPTGGLGSGGAPNEQFF. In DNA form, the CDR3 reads TGTGCCAGCAGTCCAACAGGGGGCCTAGGTAGCGGGGGGGCCCCCAATGAGCAGTTCTTC.

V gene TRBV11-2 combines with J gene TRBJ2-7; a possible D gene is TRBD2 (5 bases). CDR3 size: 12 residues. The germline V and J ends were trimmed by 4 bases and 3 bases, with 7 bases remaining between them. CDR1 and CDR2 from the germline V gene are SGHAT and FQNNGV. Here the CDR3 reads CASSSRDYEQYF. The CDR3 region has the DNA TGTGCCAGCAGCTCGAGGGACTACGAGCAGTACTTC.

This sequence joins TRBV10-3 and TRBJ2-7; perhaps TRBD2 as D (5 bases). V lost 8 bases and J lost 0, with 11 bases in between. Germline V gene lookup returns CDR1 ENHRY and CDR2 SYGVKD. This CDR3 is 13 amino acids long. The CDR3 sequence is CAIQAGVSYEQYF. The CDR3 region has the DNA TGTGCCATCCAGGCCGGGGTCTCCTACGAGCAGTACTTC.

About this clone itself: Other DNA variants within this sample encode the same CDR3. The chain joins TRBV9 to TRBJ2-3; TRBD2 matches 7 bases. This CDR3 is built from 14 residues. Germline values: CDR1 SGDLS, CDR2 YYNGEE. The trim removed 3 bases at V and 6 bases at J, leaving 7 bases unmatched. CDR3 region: CASSAGGGPDTQYF. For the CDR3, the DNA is TGTGCCAGCAGCGCCGGCGGGGGTCCGGATACGCAGTATTTT.

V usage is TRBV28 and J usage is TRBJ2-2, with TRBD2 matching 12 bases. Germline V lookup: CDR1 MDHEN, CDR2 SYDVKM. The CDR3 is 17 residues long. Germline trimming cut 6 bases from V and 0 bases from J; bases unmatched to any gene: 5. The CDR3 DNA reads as TGTGCCAGCAGCTTCGGACTAGCGGGGACGAACACCGGGGAGCTGTTTTTT. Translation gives CASSFGLAGTNTGELFF.

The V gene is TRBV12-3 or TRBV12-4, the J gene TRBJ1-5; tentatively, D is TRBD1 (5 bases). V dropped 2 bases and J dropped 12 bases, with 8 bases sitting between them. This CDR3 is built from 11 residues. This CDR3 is CASSLMGLQHF. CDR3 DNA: TGTGCCAGCAGTTTAATGGGGCTCCAGCATTTT.

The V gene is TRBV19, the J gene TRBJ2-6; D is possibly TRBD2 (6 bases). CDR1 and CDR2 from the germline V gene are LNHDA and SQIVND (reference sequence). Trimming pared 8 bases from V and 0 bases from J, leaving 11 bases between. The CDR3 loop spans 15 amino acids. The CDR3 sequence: CASRRESSGANVLTF. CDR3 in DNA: TGTGCCAGTCGACGGGAGAGCTCTGGGGCCAACGTCCTGACTTTC. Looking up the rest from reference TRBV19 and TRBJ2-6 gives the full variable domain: DGGITQSPKYLFRKEGQNVTLSCEQNLNHDAMYWYRQDPGQGLRLIYYSQIVNDFQKGDIAEGYSVSREKKESFPLTVTSAQKNPTAFYLCASRRESSGANVLTFGAGSRLTVL.

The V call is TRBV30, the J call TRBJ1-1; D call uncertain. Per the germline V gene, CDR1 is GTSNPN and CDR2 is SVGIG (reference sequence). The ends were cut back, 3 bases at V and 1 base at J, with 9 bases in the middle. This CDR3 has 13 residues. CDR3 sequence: CAWSRQANTEAFF. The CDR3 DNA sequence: TGTGCCTGGAGCAGACAAGCGAACACTGAAGCTTTCTTT.

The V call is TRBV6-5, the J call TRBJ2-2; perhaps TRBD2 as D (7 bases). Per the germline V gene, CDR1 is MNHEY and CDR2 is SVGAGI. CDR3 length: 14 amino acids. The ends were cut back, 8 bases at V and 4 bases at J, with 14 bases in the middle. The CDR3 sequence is CASYSRGGTGELFF. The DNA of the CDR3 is TGTGCCAGCTACTCGAGGGGGGGCACCGGGGAGCTGTTTTTT.

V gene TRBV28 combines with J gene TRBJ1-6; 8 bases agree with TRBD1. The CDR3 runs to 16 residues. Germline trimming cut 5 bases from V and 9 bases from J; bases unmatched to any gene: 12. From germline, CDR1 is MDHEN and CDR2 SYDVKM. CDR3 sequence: CASSLGTGRRGSPLHF. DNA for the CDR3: TGTGCCAGCAGTCTGGGGACAGGCCGGCGGGGTTCACCCCTCCACTTT.

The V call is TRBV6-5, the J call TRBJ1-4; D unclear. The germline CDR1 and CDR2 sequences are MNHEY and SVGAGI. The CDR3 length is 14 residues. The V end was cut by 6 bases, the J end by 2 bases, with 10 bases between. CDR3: CASSMTRTNEKLFF. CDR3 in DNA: TGTGCCAGCAGCATGACAAGGACTAATGAAAAACTGTTTTTT.

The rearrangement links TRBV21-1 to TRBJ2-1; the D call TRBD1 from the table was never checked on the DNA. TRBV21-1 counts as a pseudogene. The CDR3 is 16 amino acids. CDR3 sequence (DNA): TGTGCCAGCAGCGACATTGGGGACAGGAGCTACAATGAGCAGTTCTTC. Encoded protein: CASSDIGDRSYNEQFF.

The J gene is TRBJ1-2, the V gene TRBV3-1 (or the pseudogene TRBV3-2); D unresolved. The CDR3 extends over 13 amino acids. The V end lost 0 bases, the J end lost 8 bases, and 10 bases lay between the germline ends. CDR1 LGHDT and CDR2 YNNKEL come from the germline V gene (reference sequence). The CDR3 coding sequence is TGTGCCAGCAGCCAAGAGGCAGTGGGCGGCTACACCTTC. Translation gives CASSQEAVGGYTF.

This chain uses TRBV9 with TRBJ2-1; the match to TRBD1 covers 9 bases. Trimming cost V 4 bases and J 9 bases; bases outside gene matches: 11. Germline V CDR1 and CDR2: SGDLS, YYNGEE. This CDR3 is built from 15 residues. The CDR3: CASSLQPDRGAEQFF. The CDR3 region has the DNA TGTGCCAGCAGCCTTCAACCCGACAGGGGGGCTGAGCAGTTCTTC.

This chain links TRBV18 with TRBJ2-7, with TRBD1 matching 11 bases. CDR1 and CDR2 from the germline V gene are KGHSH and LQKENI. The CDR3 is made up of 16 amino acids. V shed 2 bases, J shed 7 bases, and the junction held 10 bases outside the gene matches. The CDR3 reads CASSPSPGQGAWEQYF. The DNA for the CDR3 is TGTGCCAGCTCACCAAGCCCCGGACAGGGGGCTTGGGAGCAGTACTTC. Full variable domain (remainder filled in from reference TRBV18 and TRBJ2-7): NAGVMQNPRHLVRRRGQEARLRCSPMKGHSHVYWYRQLPEEGLKFMVYLQKENIIDESGMPKERFSAEFPKEGPSILRIQQVVRGDSAAYFCASSPSPGQGAWEQYFGPGTRLTVT.

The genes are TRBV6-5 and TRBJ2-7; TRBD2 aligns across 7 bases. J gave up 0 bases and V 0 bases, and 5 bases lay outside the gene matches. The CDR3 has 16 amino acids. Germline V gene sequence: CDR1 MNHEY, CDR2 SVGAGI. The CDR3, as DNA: TGTGCCAGCAGTTACTCCCCCTCGGGGGGCTCCTACGAGCAGTACTTC. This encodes CASSYSPSGGSYEQYF.

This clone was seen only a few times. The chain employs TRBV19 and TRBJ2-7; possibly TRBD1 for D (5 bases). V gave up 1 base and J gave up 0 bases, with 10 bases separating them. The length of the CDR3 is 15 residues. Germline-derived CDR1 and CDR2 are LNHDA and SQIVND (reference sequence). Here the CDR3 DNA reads TGTGCCAGTAGTATAGGACAGCCTAGCTCCTACGAGCAGTACTTC. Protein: CASSIGQPSSYEQYF.

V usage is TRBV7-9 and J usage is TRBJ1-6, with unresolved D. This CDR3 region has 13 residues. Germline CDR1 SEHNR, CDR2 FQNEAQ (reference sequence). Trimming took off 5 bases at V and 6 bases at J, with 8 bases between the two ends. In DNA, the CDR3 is TGTGCCAGCAGCCCCCTCCCTAATTCACCCCTCCACTTT. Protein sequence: CASSPLPNSPLHF.

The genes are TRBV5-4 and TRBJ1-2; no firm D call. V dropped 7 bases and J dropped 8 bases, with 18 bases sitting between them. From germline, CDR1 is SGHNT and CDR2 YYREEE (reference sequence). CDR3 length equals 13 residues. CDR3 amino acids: CASRRESEGGYTF. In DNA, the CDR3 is TGTGCCAGCCGCCGGGAGAGTGAAGGCGGCTACACCTTC.

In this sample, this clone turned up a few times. The DNA for the CDR3 is TGTGCCAGCAGTTTAGGAGGGGGCACTGAAGCTTTCTTT. This translates into CASSLGGGTEAFF. The rearrangement links TRBV12-3 or TRBV12-4 to TRBJ1-1; possible D gene TRBD1, 6 bases. Trimming took off 1 base at V and 4 bases at J, with 7 bases between the two ends. The CDR3 extends over 13 amino acids.